This passage covers 6 T cell receptor beta chains from one sample sequenced in a study of blood T cell repertoires in COVID-19. The data were produced by immunoSEQ multiplex PCR, yet TCRdb's version contains in-frame clones alone and is incomplete. The repertoire includes tens of thousands of clones, roughly 90% of them detected once, and around 1.5% sits in the top ten. The sequenced material came from peripheral blood. All receptors come from a human donor in a cohort sampled during active COVID-19.

The CDR3 sequence: CASSLAGPRGDTQYF. The CDR3 DNA follows: TGTGCCAGCAGCTTAGCCGGCCCACGGGGAGATACGCAGTATTTT. The chain uses TRBV7-2 and TRBJ2-3; D is possibly TRBD2 (5 bases). V shed 0 bases and J shed 5 bases, with 12 bases lying between them. The length of the CDR3 is 15 residues. From germline, CDR1 is SGHTA and CDR2 FQGNSA.

The CDR3 reads CASSLGLGDRDYEQYF. The CDR3 nucleotides read TGTGCCAGCAGCTTAGGGCTGGGGGACAGGGACTACGAGCAGTACTTC. The chain couples TRBV7-9 to TRBJ2-7; 9 bases fit TRBD1. V dropped 1 base and J dropped 3; count of bases not matched to a gene: 7. The CDR3 is made up of 16 amino acids. The germline gives CDR1 SEHNR, CDR2 FQNEAQ (reference sequence).

The chain combines TRBV5-1 with TRBJ2-5, with 7 nucleotides matching TRBD1. This CDR3 is 13 amino acids long. The trim removed 0 bases at V and 4 bases at J, leaving 0 bases unmatched. Germline values: CDR1 SGHRS, CDR2 YFSETQ. The CDR3 nucleotides read TGCGCCAGCAGCTTGGACAGGGGAGAGACCCAGTACTTC. Its protein product is CASSLDRGETQYF.

V gene TRBV5-4 combines with J gene TRBJ2-1, with D maybe TRBD1 (5 bases). CDR1 is SGHNT, CDR2 YYREEE, per germline (reference sequence). The CDR3 is 14 residues long. The V end was cut by 3 bases, the J end by 10 bases, with 17 bases between. The CDR3 coding sequence is TGTGCCAGCAGCTCGAAAACAGGAGAACTAGAGCAGTTCTTC. Translating it yields CASSSKTGELEQFF.

This clone was recorded only once. The V call is TRBV10-3, the J call TRBJ1-2; 8 bases agree with TRBD1. This CDR3 has 13 amino acids. The V and J ends lost 6 bases and 8 bases, in that order; junction bases with no gene match: 8. CDR1 ENHRY and CDR2 SYGVKD come from the germline V gene. CDR3 sequence reads: CAIRDRDSEGYTF. The CDR3 nucleotides read TGTGCCATCAGGGACAGGGACAGTGAAGGCTACACCTTC.

CDR3 nucleotides: TGTGCCACCAGTGATGGGACTAGCGGGAGGGCCTACAATGAGCAGTTCTTC. Protein sequence: CATSDGTSGRAYNEQFF. V usage is TRBV24-1 and J usage is TRBJ2-1; 16 bases map to TRBD2. Germline CDR1 reads KGHDR; CDR2 reads SFDVKD. This CDR3 region has 17 residues. The J segment lost 2 bases and the V segment lost 3 bases, leaving 0 bases of the junction unmatched.